The 9 T cell receptor beta chains below come from one sample, sequenced in a study of cytomegalovirus exposure and HLA in healthy donors. 13 Jbeta primers and 60 Vbeta primers were used for the PCR. Repertoires were generated with immunoSEQ multiplex PCR, while TCRdb's copy carries only in-frame clones and drops some. In the table there are approximately 69,000 clones, around 74% of which are singletons. The specimen was PBMCs. These receptor sequences come from a woman aged 25 to 39 in good health and CMV-seropositive.

The V gene is TRBV4-3, the J gene TRBJ2-7; possible D gene TRBD1, 7 bases. CDR3 length: 16 amino acids. Germline-derived CDR1 and CDR2 are LGHNA and YSLEER. V lost 0 bases and J lost 4, with 16 bases in between. The CDR3 region is CASSQDRGAGQYEQYF. CDR3 nucleotide sequence: TGCGCCAGCAGCCAAGATCGCGGGGCGGGACAGTACGAGCAGTACTTC.

The chain carries TRBV5-1 and TRBJ2-7; 9 positions agree with TRBD1. V gave up 4 bases and J gave up 6 bases; unmatched junction bases: 11. The length of the CDR3 is 15 residues. Germline lookup yields CDR1 SGHRS and CDR2 YFSETQ. The CDR3 bases are TGCGCCAGCAGCAGCTGGGGTGACAGGGGGTCCGAGCAGTACTTC. Its translation: CASSSWGDRGSEQYF. Filled out from reference TRBV5-1 and TRBJ2-7, the complete variable domain reads KAGVTQTPRYLIKTRGQQVTLSCSPISGHRSVSWYQQTPGQGLQFLFEYFSETQRNKGNFPGRFSGRQFSNSRSEMNVSTLELGDSALYLCASSSWGDRGSEQYFGPGTRLTVT.

The V gene is TRBV7-9, the J gene TRBJ1-4; D is possibly TRBD1 (6 bases). This CDR3 has 14 residues. V lost 0 bases and J 6 bases, leaving 8 bases between the germline ends. Looked up from germline, CDR1 is SEHNR and CDR2 is FQNEAQ (reference sequence). As DNA, the CDR3 is TGTGCCAGCAGCTTAGCAAAGGGGGATGAAAAACTGTTTTTT. This sequence encodes CASSLAKGDEKLFF. The full variable domain, with the rest looked up from reference TRBV7-9 and TRBJ1-4, is DTGVSQNPRHKITKRGQNVTFRCDPISEHNRLYWYRQTLGQGPEFLTYFQNEAQLEKSRLLSDRFSAERPKGSFSTLEIQRTEQGDSAMYLCASSLAKGDEKLFFGSGTQLSVL.

The genes are TRBV6-5 and TRBJ2-1; 11 nucleotides agree with TRBD2. With 2 bases clipped from V and 6 bases from J, the junction kept 3 bases outside the gene matches. CDR1 is MNHEY, CDR2 SVGAGI, per germline. This CDR3 has 15 amino acids. The CDR3 bases are TGTGCCAGCAGTTACGGGCTAGCGGGAGGCAATGAGCAGTTCTTC. This encodes CASSYGLAGGNEQFF.

The CDR3 DNA reads as TGTGCCAGCAGCTTGCAGGGGCCCGATTCCTACGAGCAGTACTTC. Its protein product is CASSLQGPDSYEQYF. This chain connects TRBV5-8 to TRBJ2-7; tentative D call: TRBD1 (6 bases). CDR1 and CDR2 (germline): SGHTS, YDEGEE. Trimming removed 1 base at V and 1 base at J, with 12 bases between. This CDR3 spans 15 amino acids.

The chain combines TRBV7-9 with TRBJ2-7; 9 bases are shared with TRBD1. Germline V CDR1 and CDR2: SEHNR, FQNEAQ (reference sequence). The ends lost 5 bases at V and 5 bases at J; junction bases unmatched: 13. The CDR3 is 16 amino acids. CDR3 loop: CASSPTGGGEMDEQYF. CDR3 sequence (DNA): TGTGCCAGCAGCCCTACAGGGGGCGGCGAAATGGACGAGCAGTACTTC.

CDR3 region: CASSLSSGLYNEQFF. Here the CDR3 DNA reads TGCGCCAGCAGCTTGTCTAGCGGGTTGTACAATGAGCAGTTCTTC. The chain employs TRBV5-1 and TRBJ2-1; TRBD2 matches at 8 bases. Germline values: CDR1 SGHRS, CDR2 YFSETQ. CDR3 length: 15 residues. Trimming at V came to 1 base and at J to 4 bases, leaving 4 bases not matched to a gene. Combining the CDR3 with reference TRBV5-1 and TRBJ2-1 gives the whole variable domain KAGVTQTPRYLIKTRGQQVTLSCSPISGHRSVSWYQQTPGQGLQFLFEYFSETQRNKGNFPGRFSGRQFSNSRSEMNVSTLELGDSALYLCASSLSSGLYNEQFFGPGTRLTVL.

This chain links TRBV30 with TRBJ2-7, with 7 bases aligning to TRBD1. CDR1 is GTSNPN, CDR2 SVGIG, per germline (reference sequence). The ends lost 4 bases at V and 4 bases at J; junction bases unmatched: 7. The CDR3 is 13 residues long. CDR3 residues: CAWNRGTAYEQYF. CDR3 sequence (DNA): TGTGCCTGGAATAGGGGGACAGCTTACGAGCAGTACTTC.

The J gene is TRBJ2-5, the V gene TRBV29-1; maybe TRBD1 (6 bases). Germline CDR1 is SQVTM and CDR2 is ANQGSEA. Trimming took off 7 bases at V and 1 base at J, with 13 bases between the two ends. There are 13 residues in the CDR3. CDR3 in DNA: TGCAGCGCCGCGCAGGGGTTCCAAGAGACCCAGTACTTC. This translates into CSAAQGFQETQYF.